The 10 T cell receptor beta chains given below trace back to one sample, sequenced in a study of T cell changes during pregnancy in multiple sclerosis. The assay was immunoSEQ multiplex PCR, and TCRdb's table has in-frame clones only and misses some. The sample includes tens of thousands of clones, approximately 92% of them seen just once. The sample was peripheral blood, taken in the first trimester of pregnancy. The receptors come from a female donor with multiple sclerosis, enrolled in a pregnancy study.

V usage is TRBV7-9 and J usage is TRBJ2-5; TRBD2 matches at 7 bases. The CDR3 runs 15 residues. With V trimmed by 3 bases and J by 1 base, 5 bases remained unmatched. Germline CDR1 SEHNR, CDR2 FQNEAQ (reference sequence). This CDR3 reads CASSLGAGSQETQYF. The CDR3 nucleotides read TGTGCCAGCAGCTTGGGAGCGGGGTCCCAAGAGACCCAGTACTTC. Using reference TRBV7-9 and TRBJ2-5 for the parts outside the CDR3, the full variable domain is DTGVSQNPRHKITKRGQNVTFRCDPISEHNRLYWYRQTLGQGPEFLTYFQNEAQLEKSRLLSDRFSAERPKGSFSTLEIQRTEQGDSAMYLCASSLGAGSQETQYFGPGTRLLVL.

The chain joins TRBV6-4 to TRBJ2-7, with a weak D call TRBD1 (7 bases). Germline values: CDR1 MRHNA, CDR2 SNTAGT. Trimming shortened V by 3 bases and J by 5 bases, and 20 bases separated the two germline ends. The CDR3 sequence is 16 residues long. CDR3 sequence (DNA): TGTGCCAGCAGTGAAGGAGGGAACAGGGGAGCCGACGAGCAGTACTTC. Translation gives CASSEGGNRGADEQYF.

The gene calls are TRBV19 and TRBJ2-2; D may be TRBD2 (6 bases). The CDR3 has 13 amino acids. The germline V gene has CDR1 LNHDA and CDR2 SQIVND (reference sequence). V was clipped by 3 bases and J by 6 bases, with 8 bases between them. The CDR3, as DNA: TGTGCCAGTAGTATCGGGGGTCCCGGGGAGCTGTTTTTT. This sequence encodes CASSIGGPGELFF.

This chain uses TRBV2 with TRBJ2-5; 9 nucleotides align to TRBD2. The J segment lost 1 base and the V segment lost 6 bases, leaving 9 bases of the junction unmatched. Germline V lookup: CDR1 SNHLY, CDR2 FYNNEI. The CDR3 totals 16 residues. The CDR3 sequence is CASSSGTSQVQETQYF. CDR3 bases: TGTGCCAGCAGCTCAGGGACTAGCCAAGTCCAAGAGACCCAGTACTTC.

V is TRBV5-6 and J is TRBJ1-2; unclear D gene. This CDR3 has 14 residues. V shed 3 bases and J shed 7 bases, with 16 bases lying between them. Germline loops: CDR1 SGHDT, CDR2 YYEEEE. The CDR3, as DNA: TGTGCCAGCAGCTACGTCAAGCCCAACCTTGGCTACACCTTC. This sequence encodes CASSYVKPNLGYTF.

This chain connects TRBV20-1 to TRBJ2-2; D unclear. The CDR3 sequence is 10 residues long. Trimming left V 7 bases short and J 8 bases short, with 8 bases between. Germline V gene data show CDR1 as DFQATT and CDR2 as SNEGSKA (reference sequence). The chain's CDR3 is CSVRNGELFF. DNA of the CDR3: TGCAGTGTTCGTAATGGGGAGCTGTTTTTT.

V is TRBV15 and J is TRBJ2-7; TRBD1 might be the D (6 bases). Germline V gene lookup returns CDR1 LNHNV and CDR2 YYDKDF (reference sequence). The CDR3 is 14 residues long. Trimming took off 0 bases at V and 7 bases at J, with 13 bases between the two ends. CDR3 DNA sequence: TGTGCCACCAGCAGAGATCACCAGGGGCATGAGCAGTACTTC. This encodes CATSRDHQGHEQYF.

The CDR3 sequence: CASSIGGEGIVYGYTF. The CDR3 DNA reads as TGTGCCAGTAGTATAGGGGGGGAGGGCATCGTCTATGGCTACACCTTC. The genes are TRBV19 and TRBJ1-2; D possibly corresponds to TRBD1 (5 bases). CDR1 and CDR2 from the germline V gene are LNHDA and SQIVND (reference sequence). V was cut by 1 base and J by 4 bases, with 16 bases left in between. The CDR3 spans 16 residues.

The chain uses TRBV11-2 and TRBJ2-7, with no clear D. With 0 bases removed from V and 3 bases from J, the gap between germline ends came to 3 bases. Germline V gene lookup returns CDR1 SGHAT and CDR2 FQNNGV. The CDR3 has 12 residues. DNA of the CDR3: TGTGCCAGCAGCTTAGACAACTACGAGCAGTACTTC. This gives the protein CASSLDNYEQYF.

The CDR3 sequence: CASSYSWAKRNTIYF. CDR3 DNA sequence: TGTGCCAGCAGTTACTCGTGGGCCAAAAGGAACACCATATATTTT. V is TRBV6-6 and J is TRBJ1-3; D remains unclear. CDR1 is MNHNY, CDR2 SVGAGI, per germline (reference sequence). The V end was cut by 0 bases, the J end by 7 bases, with 13 bases between. The CDR3 loop spans 15 amino acids.